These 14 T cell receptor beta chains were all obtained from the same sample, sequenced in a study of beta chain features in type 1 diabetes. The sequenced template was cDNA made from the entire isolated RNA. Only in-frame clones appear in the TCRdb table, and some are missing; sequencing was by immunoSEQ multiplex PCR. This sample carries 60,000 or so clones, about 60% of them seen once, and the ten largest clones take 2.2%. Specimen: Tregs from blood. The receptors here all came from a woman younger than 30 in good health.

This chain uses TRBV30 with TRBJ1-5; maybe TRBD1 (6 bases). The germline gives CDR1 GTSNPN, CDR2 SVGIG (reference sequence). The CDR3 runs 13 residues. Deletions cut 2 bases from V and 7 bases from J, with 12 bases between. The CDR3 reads CAWSKDRGQPQHF. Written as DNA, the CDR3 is TGTGCCTGGAGTAAGGACAGAGGACAGCCCCAGCATTTT.

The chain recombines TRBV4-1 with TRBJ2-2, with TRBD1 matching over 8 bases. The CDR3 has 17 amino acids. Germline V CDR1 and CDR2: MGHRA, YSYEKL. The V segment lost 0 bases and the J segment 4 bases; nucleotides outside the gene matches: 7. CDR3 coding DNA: TGCGCCAGCAGCCAAGATCAGGGGGCATGGAGCACCGGGGAGCTGTTTTTT. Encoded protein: CASSQDQGAWSTGELFF.

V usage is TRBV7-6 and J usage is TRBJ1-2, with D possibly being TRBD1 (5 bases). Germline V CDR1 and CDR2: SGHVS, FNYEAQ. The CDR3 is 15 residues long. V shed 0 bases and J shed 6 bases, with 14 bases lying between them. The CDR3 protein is CASSLAGQGWDGYTF. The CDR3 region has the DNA TGTGCCAGCAGCTTAGCGGGCCAGGGATGGGATGGCTACACCTTC.

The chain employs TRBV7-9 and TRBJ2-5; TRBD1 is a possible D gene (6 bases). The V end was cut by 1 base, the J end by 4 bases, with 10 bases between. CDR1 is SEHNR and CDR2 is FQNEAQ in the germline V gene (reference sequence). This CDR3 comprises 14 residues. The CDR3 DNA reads TGTGCCAGCAGCTTAGGACAGGTCGGAGAGACCCAGTACTTC. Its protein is CASSLGQVGETQYF.

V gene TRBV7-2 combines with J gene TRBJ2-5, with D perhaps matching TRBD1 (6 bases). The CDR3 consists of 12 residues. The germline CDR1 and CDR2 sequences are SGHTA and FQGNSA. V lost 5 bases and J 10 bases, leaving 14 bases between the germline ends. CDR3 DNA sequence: TGTGCCAGCAGCCCTCAGGGGAGCCGCCAGTACTTC. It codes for CASSPQGSRQYF.

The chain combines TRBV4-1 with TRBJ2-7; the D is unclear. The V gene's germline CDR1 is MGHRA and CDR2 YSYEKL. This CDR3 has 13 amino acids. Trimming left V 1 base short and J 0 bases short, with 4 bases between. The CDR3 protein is CASSQASSYEQYF. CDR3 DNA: TGCGCCAGCAGCCAAGCTAGCTCCTACGAGCAGTACTTC.

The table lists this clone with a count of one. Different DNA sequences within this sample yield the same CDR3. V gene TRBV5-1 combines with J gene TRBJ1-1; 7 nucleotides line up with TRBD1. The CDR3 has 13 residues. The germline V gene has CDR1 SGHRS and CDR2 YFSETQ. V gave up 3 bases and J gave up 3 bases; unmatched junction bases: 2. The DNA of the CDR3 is TGCGCCAGCAGCTCCGACAGGGACACTGAAGCTTTCTTT. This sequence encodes CASSSDRDTEAFF. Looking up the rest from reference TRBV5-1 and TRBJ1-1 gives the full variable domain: KAGVTQTPRYLIKTRGQQVTLSCSPISGHRSVSWYQQTPGQGLQFLFEYFSETQRNKGNFPGRFSGRQFSNSRSEMNVSTLELGDSALYLCASSSDRDTEAFFGQGTRLTVV.

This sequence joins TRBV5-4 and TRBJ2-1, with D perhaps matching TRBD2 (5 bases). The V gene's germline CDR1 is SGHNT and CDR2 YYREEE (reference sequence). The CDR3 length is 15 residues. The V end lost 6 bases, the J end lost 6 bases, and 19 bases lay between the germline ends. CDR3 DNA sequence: TGTGCCAGCACCGCGGGCCGGAGTGGAGGCAATGAGCAGTTCTTC. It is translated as CASTAGRSGGNEQFF.

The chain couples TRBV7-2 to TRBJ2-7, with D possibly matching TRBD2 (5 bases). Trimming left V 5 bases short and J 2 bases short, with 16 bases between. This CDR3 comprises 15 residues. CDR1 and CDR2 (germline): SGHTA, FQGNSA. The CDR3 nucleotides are TGTGCCAGCAGCCCTCACCCGGGATGGACCTACGAGCAGTACTTC. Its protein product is CASSPHPGWTYEQYF.

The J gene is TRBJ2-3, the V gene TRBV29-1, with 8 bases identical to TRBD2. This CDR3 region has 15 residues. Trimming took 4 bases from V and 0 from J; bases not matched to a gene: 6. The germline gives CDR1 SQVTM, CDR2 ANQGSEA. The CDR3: CSVAAGGSSTDTQYF. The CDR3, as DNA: TGCAGCGTTGCGGCGGGAGGCTCTAGCACAGATACGCAGTATTTT.

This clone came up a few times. As DNA, the CDR3 is TGTGCCAGCAGCTTGACAGGAGCCTACGAGCAGTACTTC. Its translation is CASSLTGAYEQYF. The genes are TRBV11-2 and TRBJ2-7; D perhaps matches TRBD1 (6 bases). V was trimmed by 3 bases and J by 2 bases, leaving 8 bases between them. The CDR3 covers 13 residues. Germline assignment: CDR1 SGHAT and CDR2 FQNNGV.

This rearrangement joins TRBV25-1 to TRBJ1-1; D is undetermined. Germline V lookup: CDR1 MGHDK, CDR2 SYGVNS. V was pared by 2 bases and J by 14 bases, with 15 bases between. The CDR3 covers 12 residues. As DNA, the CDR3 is TGTGCCAGCAGTGAAGGACGGGGAGAGGAATTCTTT. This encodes CASSEGRGEEFF.

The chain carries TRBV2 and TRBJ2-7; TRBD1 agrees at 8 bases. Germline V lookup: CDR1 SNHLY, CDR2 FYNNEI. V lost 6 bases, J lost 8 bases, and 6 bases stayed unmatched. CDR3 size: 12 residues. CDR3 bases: TGTGCCAGCAGCCTCGGACAGGGAAAGCAGTACTTC. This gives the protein CASSLGQGKQYF. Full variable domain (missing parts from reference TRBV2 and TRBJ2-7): EPEVTQTPSHQVTQMGQEVILRCVPISNHLYFYWYRQILGQKVEFLVSFYNNEISEKSEIFDDQFSVERPDGSNFTLKIRSTKLEDSAMYFCASSLGQGKQYFGPGTRLTVT.

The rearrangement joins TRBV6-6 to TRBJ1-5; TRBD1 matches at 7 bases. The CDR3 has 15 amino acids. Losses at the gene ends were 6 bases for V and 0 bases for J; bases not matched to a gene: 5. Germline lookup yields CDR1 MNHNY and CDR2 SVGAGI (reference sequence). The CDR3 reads CASRGTAYSNQPQHF. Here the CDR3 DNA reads TGTGCCAGCAGGGGGACAGCTTATAGCAATCAGCCCCAGCATTTT.